The 22 T cell receptor beta chains listed next were all sequenced from one sample in a study of blood T cell repertoires in COVID-19 (dated by TCRdb to 2019 to 2021). Receptors were amplified or captured by the immunoSEQ multiplex PCR assay. This is the immuneACCESS table as TCRdb keeps it, with only in-frame sequences that have V and J called. A part of the clones is gone; compared with another copy, unresolved V genes explain less than half, and the rest is unexplained. This sample holds 470,000 or so clones; 85% to 90% were observed only once. The top ten clonotypes cover around 4.5% of the sample. Sequenced material: peripheral blood. Receptors originate from a woman in her twenties or thirties with acute or convalescent COVID-19.

Only one count was recorded for this clone. Since a much larger clone is just one base distant, this may be a read error. The chain has TRBV2 and TRBJ1-6; D not certain. The CDR3 is made up of 16 amino acids. Germline loops: CDR1 SNHLY, CDR2 FYNNEI. CDR3 residues: CASSENPGLNNSLLHF. In DNA, the CDR3 is TGTGCCAGCAGTGAAAACCCAGGCCTTAATAATTCACTCCTCCACTTT.

The genes are TRBV5-1 and TRBJ1-1, with 8 nucleotides matching TRBD1. The CDR3 covers 15 residues. Unmatched junction bases numbered 9, after V lost 6 bases and J lost 2 bases. The V gene's germline CDR1 is SGHRS and CDR2 YFSETQ. DNA of the CDR3: TGCGCCAGCACCCCGACAGGGGCGAAAAACACTGAAGCTTTCTTT. Protein product: CASTPTGAKNTEAFF.

This chain uses TRBV5-1 with TRBJ1-2, with no clear D. This CDR3 is built from 14 residues. Trimming shortened V by 4 bases and J by 4 bases, and 14 bases separated the two germline ends. Per germline, CDR1 SGHRS and CDR2 YFSETQ. The CDR3 loop reads CASSTFEGAYGYTF. The CDR3 region has the DNA TGCGCCAGCAGCACCTTTGAGGGCGCCTATGGCTACACCTTC.

V gene TRBV27 combines with J gene TRBJ1-2; no definite D call. Germline CDR1 and CDR2: MNHEY and SMNVEV (reference sequence). Deletions cut 8 bases from V and 5 bases from J, with 18 bases between. The CDR3 is 14 residues long. The CDR3: CASGPHQEVYGYTF. CDR3 DNA sequence: TGTGCCAGCGGGCCACACCAGGAGGTTTATGGCTACACCTTC.

The V gene is TRBV6-5, the J gene TRBJ1-4; D possibly corresponds to TRBD1 (6 bases). This CDR3 contains 12 residues. V was clipped by 6 bases and J by 13 bases, with 15 bases between them. The germline gives CDR1 MNHEY, CDR2 SVGAGI. CDR3 in amino acids: CASRARGERLFF. The CDR3 nucleotides read TGTGCCAGCAGGGCCAGGGGCGAGAGACTGTTTTTT.

The rearrangement uses TRBV27 and TRBJ2-1; a possible D gene is TRBD2 (5 bases). CDR1 is MNHEY and CDR2 is SMNVEV in the germline V gene (reference sequence). The CDR3 is 13 residues long. Deletions cut 8 bases from V and 2 bases from J, with 10 bases between. Here the CDR3 DNA reads TGTGCCAGCGGACTTAACCCCTACAATGAGCAGTTCTTC. It codes for CASGLNPYNEQFF.

The rearrangement joins TRBV5-1 to TRBJ2-1; 9 bases map to TRBD2. The CDR3 consists of 15 residues. CDR1 and CDR2 from the germline V gene are SGHRS and YFSETQ. V lost 6 bases, J lost 8 bases, and 12 bases stayed unmatched. CDR3 sequence: CASKLTTSGFDEQFF. CDR3 DNA sequence: TGCGCCAGCAAGTTAACGACTAGCGGCTTCGATGAGCAGTTCTTC.

This chain links TRBV21-1 with TRBJ1-2. TRBV21-1 is described as a pseudogene. The CDR3 consists of 10 residues. CDR3 region: CASPGDGYTF. The CDR3 coding sequence is TGTGCCAGCCCCGGGGATGGCTACACCTTC.

The CDR3 DNA reads TGCGCCAGCAGCTTGGGGGACAACCTTAGCAATCAGCCCCAGCATTTT. Protein sequence: CASSLGDNLSNQPQHF. The genes are TRBV5-1 and TRBJ1-5; maybe TRBD1 (6 bases). Germline assignment: CDR1 SGHRS and CDR2 YFSETQ. V lost 0 bases and J lost 0, with 10 bases in between. This CDR3 is built from 16 residues.

The chain carries TRBV24-1 and TRBJ2-1; tentatively, D is TRBD1 (5 bases). Germline V CDR1 and CDR2: KGHDR, SFDVKD. The length of the CDR3 is 12 residues. V lost 11 bases, J lost 5 bases, and 12 bases lay in between. The CDR3 here is CARSRQHNEQFF. DNA of the CDR3: TGTGCCAGATCCCGACAGCACAATGAGCAGTTCTTC.

The chain recombines TRBV6-4 with TRBJ1-1; D remains ambiguous. The CDR3 has 13 residues. Germline V lookup: CDR1 MRHNA, CDR2 SNTAGT. V was clipped by 8 bases and J by 0 bases, with 10 bases between them. CDR3 region: CASSRGLNTEAFF. The DNA of the CDR3 is TGTGCCAGCTCTCGGGGATTGAACACTGAAGCTTTCTTT.

This sequence joins TRBV5-5 and TRBJ1-6; tentatively, D is TRBD1 (6 bases). Germline-derived CDR1 and CDR2 are SGHKS and YYEKEE (reference sequence). The V end lost 6 bases, the J end lost 7 bases, and 17 bases lay between the germline ends. The CDR3 consists of 15 residues. This chain's CDR3 is CASIPPGQFNSPLHF. The CDR3 region has the DNA TGTGCCAGCATACCACCTGGACAGTTCAATTCACCCCTCCACTTT.

A few counts support this clone. The sample carries other DNA sequences with the same CDR3. The gene calls are TRBV5-1 and TRBJ1-2; 7 nucleotides align to TRBD1. Germline V CDR1 and CDR2: SGHRS, YFSETQ. The CDR3 loop spans 13 amino acids. Trimming took 2 bases from V and 8 from J; bases not matched to a gene: 6. The CDR3 loop is CASSLGGAGGYTF. The CDR3 bases are TGCGCCAGCAGCTTAGGGGGCGCGGGGGGCTACACCTTC.

The chain is built from TRBV20-1 and TRBJ2-3; D is unclear. Germline CDR1 reads DFQATT; CDR2 reads SNEGSKA (reference sequence). V dropped 5 bases and J dropped 9 bases, with 12 bases sitting between them. The CDR3 is 11 amino acids. CDR3 sequence (DNA): TGCAGTGCTGCCTCCCTATGGACGCAGTATTTT. It translates to CSAASLWTQYF.

Here the CDR3 DNA reads TGTGCCAGCAGTTCTAGATTATGGATAGGCTACACCTTC. Translated, it gives CASSSRLWIGYTF. The J gene is TRBJ1-2, the V gene TRBV6-6; D not resolved. The CDR3 runs 13 residues. CDR1 is MNHNY and CDR2 is SVGAGI in the germline V gene (reference sequence). The V and J ends lost 4 bases and 8 bases respectively, with 14 bases between them.

This clone came up a few times. The chain uses TRBV2 and TRBJ2-1; 7 bases line up with TRBD1. This CDR3 spans 15 amino acids. Trimming cost V 5 bases and J 3 bases; bases outside gene matches: 7. Germline CDR1 and CDR2: SNHLY and FYNNEI. The CDR3 loop is CASSPDRADYNEQFF. For the CDR3, the DNA is TGTGCCAGCAGTCCAGACAGGGCGGACTACAATGAGCAGTTCTTC.

J is TRBJ1-2 and V is TRBV12-3 or TRBV12-4; D might be TRBD1 (6 bases). V was cut by 6 bases and J by 6 bases, with 14 bases left in between. This CDR3 has 13 residues. DNA of the CDR3: TGTGCCAGCAGCTCAGGGGAAAGGCATGGCTACACCTTC. This encodes CASSSGERHGYTF.

The chain couples TRBV6-6 to TRBJ1-5; 9 nucleotides agree with TRBD1. Per germline, CDR1 MNHNY and CDR2 SVGAGI (reference sequence). This CDR3 comprises 14 residues. The ends lost 5 bases at V and 7 bases at J; junction bases unmatched: 6. The CDR3 here is CASSTTGGDQPQHF. CDR3 DNA sequence: TGTGCCAGCAGTACAACAGGGGGCGACCAGCCCCAGCATTTT.

The chain uses TRBV12-5 and TRBJ2-1; tentatively, D is TRBD1 (6 bases). This CDR3 comprises 16 residues. The V and J ends lost 0 bases and 1 base respectively, with 10 bases between them. The germline V gene encodes CDR1 LGHNT and CDR2 FRNRAP. In DNA form, the CDR3 reads TGTGCTAGTGGTTTGGTTCAACAGGGTTCCTACAATGAGCAGTTCTTC. The encoded protein is CASGLVQQGSYNEQFF. Full variable domain (remainder filled in from reference TRBV12-5 and TRBJ2-1): DARVTQTPRHKVTEMGQEVTMRCQPILGHNTVFWYRQTMMQGLELLAYFRNRAPLDDSGMPKDRFSAEMPDATLATLKIQPSEPRDSAVYFCASGLVQQGSYNEQFFGPGTRLTVL.

This rearrangement joins TRBV5-1 to TRBJ2-2, with a weak D call TRBD1 (5 bases). The CDR3 has 13 amino acids. The V end lost 2 bases, the J end lost 4 bases, and 6 bases lay between the germline ends. Germline V gene sequence: CDR1 SGHRS, CDR2 YFSETQ. CDR3 protein: CASSLDSTGELFF. CDR3 bases: TGCGCCAGCAGCTTAGACAGCACCGGGGAGCTGTTTTTT.

The chain uses TRBV28 and TRBJ2-3; 9 positions agree with TRBD1. With 6 bases clipped from V and 4 bases from J, the junction kept 20 bases outside the gene matches. The CDR3 sequence is 19 residues long. Germline V gives CDR1 MDHEN, CDR2 SYDVKM. The CDR3 spells CASSTGTGFLLLGPDTQYF. For the CDR3, the DNA is TGTGCCAGCAGCACCGGGACAGGGTTTCTCTTGCTAGGCCCAGATACGCAGTATTTT.

The rearrangement uses TRBV11-3 and TRBJ2-1; D is perhaps TRBD1 (5 bases). The germline V and J ends were trimmed by 1 base and 10 bases, with 14 bases remaining between them. The CDR3 contains 14 residues. Germline V CDR1 and CDR2: SGHNT, YENEEA. The CDR3 reads CASSLGVGSGEQFF. The CDR3 DNA is TGTGCCAGCAGCTTAGGGGTGGGGTCAGGGGAGCAGTTCTTC. Full variable domain (rest looked up from reference TRBV11-3 and TRBJ2-1): EAGVVQSPRYKIIEKKQPVAFWCNPISGHNTLYWYLQNLGQGPELLIRYENEEAVDDSQLPKDRFSAERLKGVDSTLKIQPAELGDSAVYLCASSLGVGSGEQFFGPGTRLTVL.